This T cell receptor beta chain was sequenced during a study of cytomegalovirus exposure and HLA in healthy donors. PCR employed 60 Vbeta and 13 Jbeta primers. Libraries were prepared by immunoSEQ multiplex PCR; TCRdb keeps only in-frame clonotypes and omits some of them. The sample records about 140,000 clones, approximately 79% being singletons. This CDR3 is built from 14 residues. Per germline, CDR1 SGHTA and CDR2 FQGNSA. Trimming cost V 8 bases and J 2 bases; bases outside gene matches: 5. Points from the study as a whole: Earlier analysis looked at TCR beta V segments, and most were productive about 87% or about 30% of the time. In vitro checks showed that a few CMV-associated chains really do target CMV antigens.

This clone has a handful of counts. The antigen is unknown. Sequencing was carried out using PBMCs. The rearrangement joins TRBV7-2 to TRBJ2-7, with 11 bases matching TRBD1. This sequence was found in a man aged 45-65 years in good health and CMV-seropositive. Written as DNA, the CDR3 is TGTGCCAGCGGACCGGGACAGGGGGCCTACGAGCAGTACTTC. Protein product: CASGPGQGAYEQYF.